Below are 24 T cell receptor beta chains sequenced from a single sample in a study of blood T cell repertoires in COVID-19. Using immunoSEQ multiplex PCR, the repertoire was profiled, and TCRdb retains in-frame clones only, with some absent. The top ten hold under 2% of the sample, which has 90,000 to 100,000 clones, roughly 89% seen once. The sample was peripheral blood. The origin of the receptors is a man between 70 and 80 years old with active or convalescent COVID-19.

The chain combines TRBV10-3 with TRBJ2-1; 11 bases line up with TRBD1. Per the germline V gene, CDR1 is ENHRY and CDR2 is SYGVKD. Unmatched junction bases numbered 1, after V lost 4 bases and J lost 8 bases. The CDR3 runs to 13 residues. The CDR3 here is CAISGTGGDEQFF. In DNA, the CDR3 is TGTGCCATCAGTGGGACAGGGGGCGATGAGCAGTTCTTC.

This chain uses TRBV5-1 with TRBJ1-2; 9 nucleotides match TRBD1. V lost 0 bases and J lost 4; bases outside the gene matches: 1. Germline V CDR1 and CDR2: SGHRS, YFSETQ. The CDR3 loop spans 14 amino acids. DNA for the CDR3: TGCGCCAGCAGCTTGGGACAGGGGGGCTATGGCTACACCTTC. Translating it yields CASSLGQGGYGYTF.

The chain joins TRBV19 to TRBJ2-1, with TRBD1 matching over 8 bases. Germline values: CDR1 LNHDA, CDR2 SQIVND (reference sequence). Trimming at V came to 3 bases and at J to 8 bases, leaving 6 bases not matched to a gene. CDR3 size: 14 residues. CDR3 region: CASSMAAGGDEQFF. The DNA of the CDR3 is TGTGCCAGTAGTATGGCCGCAGGGGGCGATGAGCAGTTCTTC.

This chain joins TRBV19 and TRBJ2-3; TRBD2 matches at 8 bases. The V and J ends lost 5 bases and 3 bases, in that order; junction bases with no gene match: 4. Germline-derived CDR1 and CDR2 are LNHDA and SQIVND (reference sequence). The CDR3 is 14 amino acids. The CDR3 region is CASSVVAGTDTQYF. In DNA, the CDR3 is TGTGCCAGTAGTGTGGTAGCGGGGACAGATACGCAGTATTTT.

The chain has TRBV19 and TRBJ2-3; weak D call: TRBD2 (5 bases). CDR1 and CDR2 from the germline V gene are LNHDA and SQIVND (reference sequence). V gave up 4 bases and J gave up 2 bases, with 13 bases separating them. This CDR3 has 15 amino acids. The chain's CDR3 is CASSRGQALTDTQYF. In DNA form, the CDR3 reads TGTGCCAGTAGTAGAGGGCAGGCCCTCACAGATACGCAGTATTTT.

J is TRBJ2-7 and V is TRBV12-3 or TRBV12-4, with D perhaps matching TRBD1 (5 bases). This CDR3 contains 12 residues. The V and J ends lost 5 bases and 3 bases respectively, with 8 bases between them. CDR3 sequence (DNA): TGTGCCAGCAGTCCCGACAGCTACGAGCAGTACTTC. Encoded protein: CASSPDSYEQYF.

The rearrangement links TRBV4-1 to TRBJ2-7, with D maybe TRBD1 (6 bases). CDR1 MGHRA and CDR2 YSYEKL come from the germline V gene. The CDR3 extends over 16 amino acids. Trimming stripped 1 base from V and 4 bases from J, with 17 bases between. The CDR3, as DNA: TGCGCCAGCAGCCAAGGATGGGGGCGCCAAACATACGAGCAGTACTTC. This codes for CASSQGWGRQTYEQYF.

The chain carries TRBV6-5 and TRBJ2-1, with 9 bases that match TRBD1. V dropped 8 bases and J dropped 9; count of bases not matched to a gene: 14. CDR1 and CDR2 from the germline V gene are MNHEY and SVGAGI. The CDR3 contains 15 residues. The DNA of the CDR3 is TGTGCCAGCGACACCGGGACAGGGAACAATGGTGAGCAGTTCTTC. Protein sequence: CASDTGTGNNGEQFF.

V is TRBV29-1 and J is TRBJ1-3, with D hard to call. V lost 4 bases to trimming and J lost 4 bases, with 17 bases between them. Germline V CDR1 and CDR2: SQVTM, ANQGSEA. The CDR3 contains 15 residues. This CDR3 is CSVVDLSSGGNTIYF. DNA for the CDR3: TGCAGCGTTGTCGACTTATCCTCGGGAGGAAACACCATATATTTT.

V and J are TRBV7-2 and TRBJ1-1; TRBD1 aligns across 8 bases. The V segment lost 4 bases and the J segment 1 base; nucleotides outside the gene matches: 5. The CDR3 spans 15 residues. Germline V gene lookup returns CDR1 SGHTA and CDR2 FQGNSA. DNA of the CDR3: TGTGCCAGCAGCTACCGGACAGGGAAGAACACTGAAGCTTTCTTT. The encoded protein is CASSYRTGKNTEAFF.

This clone showed up just once. The chain couples TRBV7-2 to TRBJ2-1; 10 bases map to TRBD2. V gave up 0 bases and J gave up 0 bases; unmatched junction bases: 8. CDR3 length: 19 residues. Germline CDR1 is SGHTA and CDR2 is FQGNSA. As DNA, the CDR3 is TGTGCCAGCAGCTTAGCTAGCGGGGGGTCTTTTAGCTCCTACAATGAGCAGTTCTTC. This sequence encodes CASSLASGGSFSSYNEQFF.

The genes are TRBV3-1 (or the pseudogene TRBV3-2) and TRBJ1-3, with a tentative D call TRBD1 (5 bases). The CDR3 has 14 residues. CDR1 is LGHDT and CDR2 is YNNKEL in the germline V gene (reference sequence). Deletions cut 3 bases from V and 3 bases from J, with 9 bases between. The CDR3, as DNA: TGTGCCAGCAGCCATGGGACTGGTGGAAACACCATATATTTT. This translates into CASSHGTGGNTIYF.

This rearrangement joins TRBV5-1 to TRBJ2-5, with 10 bases that match TRBD1. V dropped 3 bases and J dropped 5; count of bases not matched to a gene: 13. Per the germline V gene, CDR1 is SGHRS and CDR2 is YFSETQ. The CDR3 sequence is 17 residues long. CDR3 nucleotide sequence: TGCGCCAGCAGCTCGAGTTCAGGACAGGGGGGCGGGGAGACCCAGTACTTC. Residues: CASSSSSGQGGGETQYF.

This chain joins TRBV5-1 and TRBJ2-5; D may be TRBD2 (6 bases). V lost 4 bases to trimming and J lost 4 bases, with 20 bases between them. CDR3 size: 16 residues. The V gene's germline CDR1 is SGHRS and CDR2 YFSETQ. The CDR3 nucleotides are TGCGCCAGCAGCGCCGGCCTCCGTCTGGGGGGAGAGACCCAGTACTTC. As protein: CASSAGLRLGGETQYF. The full variable domain, with the rest looked up from reference TRBV5-1 and TRBJ2-5, is KAGVTQTPRYLIKTRGQQVTLSCSPISGHRSVSWYQQTPGQGLQFLFEYFSETQRNKGNFPGRFSGRQFSNSRSEMNVSTLELGDSALYLCASSAGLRLGGETQYFGPGTRLLVL.

The V call is TRBV19, the J call TRBJ2-5; D may be TRBD1 (6 bases). Trimming removed 10 bases from V and 2 bases from J, with 11 bases in between. In germline, CDR1 is LNHDA, CDR2 SQIVND (reference sequence). This CDR3 has 12 residues. The CDR3 spells CATSDRQETQYF. In DNA form, the CDR3 reads TGTGCCACCTCGGACAGACAAGAGACCCAGTACTTC.

This chain joins TRBV5-6 and TRBJ1-3, with a weak D call TRBD1 (6 bases). The CDR3 spans 16 residues. Trimming left V 3 bases short and J 4 bases short, with 17 bases between. Per germline, CDR1 SGHDT and CDR2 YYEEEE. The CDR3 nucleotides read TGTGCCAGCAGCTGGGGAGACCGGGACATCGGAAACACCATATATTTT. Protein sequence: CASSWGDRDIGNTIYF.

This clone was observed a handful of times. This specimen includes other DNA sequences encoding the same CDR3. The rearrangement joins TRBV28 to TRBJ1-2; 8 nucleotides line up with TRBD1. Germline CDR1 is MDHEN and CDR2 is SYDVKM. V trimming: 6 bases; J trimming: 8 bases; junction bases outside the gene matches: 5. CDR3 length: 12 amino acids. CDR3 sequence (DNA): TGTGCCAGCAGAACAGGGGGGGGAGGCTACACCTTC. Encoded protein: CASRTGGGGYTF.

This clone came up once. The chain has TRBV6-5 and TRBJ1-5; 10 nucleotides align to TRBD1. CDR3 length equals 15 residues. With V trimmed by 6 bases and J by 1 base, 3 bases remained unmatched. Germline CDR1 is MNHEY and CDR2 is SVGAGI. The CDR3 DNA reads TGTGCCAGCAGAGGGACAGGGGTGAGCAATCAGCCCCAGCATTTT. This encodes CASRGTGVSNQPQHF.

V gene TRBV5-1 combines with J gene TRBJ1-2; 9 nucleotides line up with TRBD1. Trimming at V came to 8 bases and at J to 7 bases, leaving 12 bases not matched to a gene. Germline values: CDR1 SGHRS, CDR2 YFSETQ. CDR3 length equals 14 residues. The CDR3 here is CASIQGAQVSGYTF. DNA for the CDR3: TGCGCCAGTATACAGGGGGCTCAGGTCTCTGGCTACACCTTC.

This chain joins TRBV5-5 and TRBJ2-5; possible D gene TRBD1, 5 bases. V was trimmed by 0 bases and J by 1 base, leaving 10 bases between them. This CDR3 contains 15 residues. Per the germline V gene, CDR1 is SGHKS and CDR2 is YYEKEE (reference sequence). The CDR3 sequence is CASSLEGSFQETQYF. The DNA for the CDR3 is TGTGCCAGCAGCTTGGAGGGGTCTTTCCAAGAGACCCAGTACTTC.

CDR3 coding DNA: TGTGCCAGCAGTTTACGGGGTGGAGGCTACACCTTC. Amino acid sequence: CASSLRGGGYTF. The rearrangement links TRBV28 to TRBJ1-2; D call uncertain. The germline V gene encodes CDR1 MDHEN and CDR2 SYDVKM. The CDR3 is 12 amino acids. V lost 2 bases and J lost 8, with 9 bases in between.

This chain links TRBV20-1 with TRBJ2-1; maybe TRBD2 (7 bases). Germline V lookup: CDR1 DFQATT, CDR2 SNEGSKA (reference sequence). The CDR3 length is 15 residues. Trimming pared 3 bases from V and 0 bases from J, leaving 12 bases between. CDR3 region: CSASTGGLSYNEQFF. As DNA, the CDR3 is TGCAGTGCTAGTACCGGGGGGCTCTCCTACAATGAGCAGTTCTTC.

The chain couples TRBV3-1 (or the pseudogene TRBV3-2) to TRBJ2-7, with 8 bases fitting TRBD1. The CDR3 consists of 18 residues. Germline assignment: CDR1 LGHDT and CDR2 YNNKEL (reference sequence). The V and J ends lost 0 bases and 2 bases, in that order; junction bases with no gene match: 12. CDR3 sequence reads: CASSQDLPFPGGAYEQYF. The CDR3 DNA is TGTGCCAGCAGCCAAGATTTACCTTTTCCAGGGGGCGCCTACGAGCAGTACTTC.

V gene TRBV27 combines with J gene TRBJ2-5; 11 bases are shared with TRBD2. The ends lost 3 bases at V and 5 bases at J; junction bases unmatched: 5. This CDR3 is built from 15 residues. Germline V gene data show CDR1 as MNHEY and CDR2 as SMNVEV (reference sequence). Here the CDR3 reads CASSFSGGAFETQYF. For the CDR3, the DNA is TGTGCCAGCAGTTTTAGCGGGGGGGCCTTTGAGACCCAGTACTTC.